One and the same sample provided the 10 T cell receptor beta chains below, sequenced in a study of T cell responses to AZD1222 COVID-19 vaccine. Only in-frame clones appear in the TCRdb table, and some are missing; sequencing was by immunoSEQ multiplex PCR. Here the sample spans about 180,000 clones, over 75% being singletons. Sequencing was performed on peripheral blood, taken on day 0 of AZD1222 vaccination. The receptors were sampled from an adult in good health.

The V call is TRBV1, the J call TRBJ2-1; the D call in the table, TRBD2, was not verified against the DNA. TRBV1 is a documented pseudogene. The CDR3 has 13 residues. The CDR3 DNA reads as TGCACCAGCAGCCAAACTACATACAATGAGCAGTTCTTC. It translates to CTSSQTTYNEQFF.

The V gene is TRBV28, the J gene TRBJ1-5; possibly TRBD1 for D (5 bases). Germline V gene data show CDR1 as MDHEN and CDR2 as SYDVKM. V was pared by 5 bases and J by 4 bases, with 12 bases between. The CDR3 consists of 14 residues. Here the CDR3 DNA reads TGTGCCAGCAGTCTTGGACACTTAAATCAGCCCCAGCATTTT. Its translation is CASSLGHLNQPQHF.

The chain employs TRBV3-1 (or the pseudogene TRBV3-2) and TRBJ1-2; a weak D match, TRBD1 (6 bases). CDR1 is LGHDT and CDR2 is YNNKEL in the germline V gene (reference sequence). The ends were cut back, 4 bases at V and 7 bases at J, with 19 bases in the middle. The CDR3 has 15 amino acids. The CDR3 loop is CASSPQLDRTSGYTF. The CDR3 coding sequence is TGTGCCAGCAGCCCACAATTGGACAGAACCTCTGGCTACACCTTC.

V is TRBV18 and J is TRBJ2-7; 7 bases are a match to TRBD1. V dropped 3 bases and J dropped 0; count of bases not matched to a gene: 2. Germline CDR1 KGHSH, CDR2 LQKENI. The CDR3 consists of 14 residues. The CDR3 DNA reads as TGTGCCAGCTCACCCAACAGGGGCTCCTACGAGCAGTACTTC. It translates to CASSPNRGSYEQYF.

Comment on this clone: Other DNA sequences within the sample encode an identical CDR3. The chain has TRBV4-1 and TRBJ1-1; D uncertain. Germline CDR1 MGHRA, CDR2 YSYEKL. There are 13 residues in the CDR3. V lost 1 base and J lost 0, with 3 bases in between. The CDR3 bases are TGCGCCAGCAGCCAAGGAGTGAACACTGAAGCTTTCTTT. Protein: CASSQGVNTEAFF.

The chain has TRBV4-3 and TRBJ1-2, with TRBD1 matching over 9 bases. Trimming took 1 base from V and 7 from J; bases not matched to a gene: 7. This CDR3 is built from 15 residues. Germline V lookup: CDR1 LGHNA, CDR2 YSLEER. The CDR3 loop reads CASSQGSGQGFGYTF. The CDR3 bases are TGCGCCAGCAGCCAAGGTTCAGGACAGGGGTTTGGCTACACCTTC.

This clone has just one count. V and J are TRBV6-2 or TRBV6-3 and TRBJ1-2, with D possibly being TRBD1 (6 bases). Trimming removed 2 bases at V and 1 base at J, with 8 bases between. The CDR3 contains 14 residues. Germline loops: CDR1 MNHEY, CDR2 SVGEGT. The CDR3 nucleotides read TGTGCCAGCAGTTACGGGGGCCTTAACTATGGCTACACCTTC. Residues: CASSYGGLNYGYTF.

This rearrangement joins TRBV6-2 or TRBV6-3 to TRBJ1-4; TRBD1 might be the D (6 bases). Germline-derived CDR1 and CDR2 are MNHEY and SVGEGT. The CDR3 consists of 14 residues. Trimming shortened V by 5 bases and J by 7 bases, and 14 bases separated the two germline ends. CDR3 region: CASSRQERGEKLFF. The CDR3 DNA reads as TGTGCCAGCAGTCGACAGGAGAGGGGTGAAAAACTGTTTTTT.

The J gene is TRBJ2-2, the V gene TRBV18; no firm D call. CDR3 length: 14 residues. Germline V lookup: CDR1 KGHSH, CDR2 LQKENI. V lost 2 bases and J 4 bases, leaving 8 bases between the germline ends. CDR3 sequence: CASSPDGPTGELFF. The DNA for the CDR3 is TGTGCCAGCTCACCAGACGGGCCCACCGGGGAGCTGTTTTTT.

The rearrangement joins TRBV14 to TRBJ1-6; D is unclear. Germline CDR1 is SGHDN and CDR2 is FVKESK. This CDR3 is built from 18 residues. V was trimmed by 1 base and J by 4 bases, leaving 17 bases between them. The CDR3 reads CASSQGRGYSPYNSPLHF. For the CDR3, the DNA is TGTGCCAGCAGCCAAGGTCGCGGGTACTCTCCATATAATTCACCCCTCCACTTT.